This entry lists 9 T cell receptor beta chains sequenced from one sample in a study of blood T cells in healthy people across ages. A second roughly 6 to 11 cycle PCR used barcoded and J-beta primers. TCRdb reanalysed the 5' RACE reads using MiXCR and keeps one entry per CDR3 protein. The data hold under 2 million distinct CDR3 sequences, with roughly a third observed a single time. Sequencing was performed on blood. These receptors came from a woman aged 25 to 39 in good health.

A single count supports this clonotype. J is TRBJ2-1 and V is TRBV5-1; the D is unclear. V shed 1 base and J shed 10 bases, with 9 bases lying between them. The CDR3 covers 12 residues. The germline gives CDR1 SGHRS, CDR2 YFSETQ. CDR3: CASSLLSREQFF. CDR3 coding DNA: TGCGCCAGCAGCTTGCTGTCCCGGGAGCAGTTCTTC.

This clonotype was observed a single time. This chain joins TRBV30 and TRBJ2-3; no clear D. Germline values: CDR1 GTSNPN, CDR2 SVGIG (reference sequence). The CDR3 spans 15 residues. Trimming cost V 1 base and J 0 bases, with 11 bases left between them. The CDR3 spells CAWSAAVASTDTQYF. Here the CDR3 DNA reads TGTGCCTGGAGTGCCGCAGTGGCAAGCACAGATACGCAGTATTTT.

The CDR3 DNA is TGTGCCAGCAGTGCCGGTAGCGGTGAAGAGACCCAGTACTTC. Its translation is CASSAGSGEETQYF. The V and J genes are TRBV9 and TRBJ2-5, with D perhaps matching TRBD2 (6 bases). V gave up 5 bases and J gave up 3 bases, with 14 bases separating them. Germline-derived CDR1 and CDR2 are SGDLS and YYNGEE. The CDR3 is 14 residues long.

This clonotype was seen only a few times. The chain is built from TRBV10-3 and TRBJ2-1; TRBD2 aligns across 8 bases. The CDR3 runs 17 residues. Unmatched junction bases numbered 18, after V lost 6 bases and J lost 8 bases. CDR1 and CDR2 from the germline V gene are ENHRY and SYGVKD. The CDR3 sequence: CAISSPRLFGGDDEQFF. The CDR3 coding sequence is TGTGCCATCAGCTCCCCTCGACTATTCGGGGGGGACGATGAGCAGTTCTTC.

This chain uses TRBV27 with TRBJ2-5; D unresolved. The DNA end is a closer match to TRBJ2-7, so the J assignment may be wrong. The CDR3 extends over 14 amino acids. Germline CDR1 is MNHEY and CDR2 is SMNVEV (reference sequence). The CDR3 protein is CASSSALRAREQYF. The CDR3 DNA reads TGTGCCAGCAGTTCTGCCCTGAGAGCTCGCGAGCAGTACTTC.

This clonotype was found many times. J is TRBJ2-3 and V is TRBV4-1; maybe TRBD2 (5 bases). V was pared by 3 bases and J by 2 bases, with 12 bases between. The CDR3 loop spans 15 amino acids. Germline assignment: CDR1 MGHRA and CDR2 YSYEKL. The CDR3 is CASSQGLRATDTQYF. The CDR3 coding sequence is TGCGCCAGCAGCCAGGGCTTGCGGGCCACAGATACGCAGTATTTT.

This clonotype was observed a few times. The rearrangement links TRBV3-1 to TRBJ2-5, with D tentatively TRBD2 (6 bases). Trimming took 0 bases from V and 2 from J, leaving 10 bases between them. The germline CDR1 and CDR2 sequences are LGHDT and YNNKEL (reference sequence). This CDR3 has 15 residues. The CDR3 spells CASSQELALQETQYF. The CDR3 DNA is TGTGCCAGCAGCCAAGAACTAGCCCTACAAGAGACCCAGTACTTC.

The V call is TRBV29-1, the J call TRBJ2-1; TRBD1 is a possible D gene (7 bases). V gave up 5 bases and J gave up 2 bases, with 19 bases separating them. CDR3 length equals 16 residues. Germline CDR1 SQVTM, CDR2 ANQGSEA. Here the CDR3 DNA reads TGCAGCGTTCCCTCAGGGGGAGGAGGCCCCTACAATGAGCAGTTCTTC. Translating gives CSVPSGGGGPYNEQFF.

This clonotype was picked up a small number of times. The chain employs TRBV3-1 and TRBJ2-1; 10 nucleotides match TRBD1. The junction had 2 bases not matched to a gene; V was cut back by 1 base and J by 2 bases. The CDR3 has 16 residues. Per the germline V gene, CDR1 is LGHDT and CDR2 is YNNKEL (reference sequence). The CDR3 DNA reads TGTGCCAGCAGCCAAGGACAGGGGGCGGCCTACAATGAGCAGTTCTTC. Protein sequence: CASSQGQGAAYNEQFF.